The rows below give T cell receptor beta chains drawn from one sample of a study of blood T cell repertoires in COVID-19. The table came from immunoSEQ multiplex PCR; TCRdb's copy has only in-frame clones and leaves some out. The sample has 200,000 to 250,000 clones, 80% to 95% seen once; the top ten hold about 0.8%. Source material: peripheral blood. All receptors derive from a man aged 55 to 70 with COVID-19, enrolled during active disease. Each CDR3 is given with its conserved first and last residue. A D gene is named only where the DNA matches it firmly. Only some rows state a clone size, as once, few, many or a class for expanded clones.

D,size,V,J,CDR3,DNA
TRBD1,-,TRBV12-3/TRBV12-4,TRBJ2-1,CASMDTGVYEQFF,TGTGCCAGCATGGACACAGGGGTCTATGAGCAGTTCTTC
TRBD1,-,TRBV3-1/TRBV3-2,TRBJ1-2,CASSLRDRGGGYTF,TGTGCCAGCAGCCTCCGGGACAGGGGTGGTGGCTACACCTTC
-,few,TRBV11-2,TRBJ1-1,CASSSTEQATEAFF,TGTGCCAGCAGCTCTACAGAACAGGCCACTGAAGCTTTCTTT
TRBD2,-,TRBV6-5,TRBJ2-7,CASSSQLAGHYEQYF,TGTGCCAGCAGTTCCCAACTAGCGGGGCATTACGAGCAGTACTTC
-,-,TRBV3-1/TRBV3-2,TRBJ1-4,CASSHSSAGVEKLFF,TGTGCCAGCAGCCATTCTTCGGCAGGGGTTGAAAAACTGTTTTTT
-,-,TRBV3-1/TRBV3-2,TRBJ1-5,CASSQAFSNQPQHF,TGTGCCAGCAGCCAAGCGTTTAGCAATCAGCCCCAGCATTTT
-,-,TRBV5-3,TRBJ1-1,CARSLGWGLENTEAFF,TGTGCCAGAAGCTTAGGCTGGGGCCTCGAGAACACTGAAGCTTTCTTT
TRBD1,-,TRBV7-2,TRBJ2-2,CASSRQGYTGELFF,TGTGCCAGCAGCAGACAGGGCTACACCGGGGAGCTGTTTTTT
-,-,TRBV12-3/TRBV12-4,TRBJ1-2,CASSQYGYTF,TGTGCCAGCAGTCAATATGGCTACACCTTC
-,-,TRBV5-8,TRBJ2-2,CASSVLNTGELFF,TGTGCCAGCAGTGTTCTGAACACCGGGGAGCTGTTTTTT
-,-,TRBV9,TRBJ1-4,CASSAGNSNEKLFF,TGTGCCAGCAGCGCGGGGAACTCTAATGAAAAACTGTTTTTT
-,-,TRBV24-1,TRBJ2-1,CATSGNFGGNEQFF,TGTGCCACCAGTGGCAATTTCGGGGGTAATGAGCAGTTCTTC
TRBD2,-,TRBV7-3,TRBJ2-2,CASSRDYSTGELFF,TGTGCCAGCAGTCGGGACTACTCCACCGGGGAGCTGTTTTTT
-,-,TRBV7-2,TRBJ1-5,CASSNDGGGSHNQPQHF,TGTGCCAGCAGTAACGATGGAGGAGGTTCCCACAATCAGCCCCAGCATTTT
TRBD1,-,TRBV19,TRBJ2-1,CASSLRDRGSNEQFF,TGTGCCAGTAGCCTCCGAGACAGGGGGTCAAATGAGCAGTTCTTC
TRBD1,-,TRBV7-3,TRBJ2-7,CASSSAGQGSVQYF,TGTGCCAGCAGCTCTGCGGGACAGGGTAGTGTGCAGTACTTC
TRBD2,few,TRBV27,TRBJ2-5,CASRRGLAGQETQYF,TGTGCCAGCAGGCGCGGACTAGCGGGGCAAGAGACCCAGTACTTC
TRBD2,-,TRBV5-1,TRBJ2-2,CASSFGGSGVTGELFF,TGCGCCAGCAGCTTCGGCGGGAGCGGGGTCACCGGGGAGCTGTTTTTT
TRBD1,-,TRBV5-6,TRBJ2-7,CASSRGTVFGEQYF,TGTGCCAGCAGCCGAGGGACAGTGTTCGGCGAGCAGTACTTC
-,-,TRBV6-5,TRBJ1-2,CASSYHRVANYGYTF,TGTGCCAGCAGTTACCACAGGGTGGCTAACTATGGCTACACCTTC
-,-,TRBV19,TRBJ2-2,CASRSTGELFF,TGTGCCAGTAGGAGCACCGGGGAGCTGTTTTTT
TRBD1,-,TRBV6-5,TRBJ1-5,CASSRDRVSQPQHF,TGTGCCAGCTCCCGGGACAGGGTCTCTCAGCCCCAGCATTTT
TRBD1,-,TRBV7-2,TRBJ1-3,CASSLTGGYNTIYF,TGTGCCAGCAGCCTGACAGGGGGCTATAACACCATATATTTT
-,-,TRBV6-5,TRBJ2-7,CASSYSTGKQYF,TGTGCCAGCAGTTACTCGACGGGGAAGCAGTACTTC
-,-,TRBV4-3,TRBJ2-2,CASSQDWYQFGTGELFF,TGCGCCAGCAGCCAAGATTGGTACCAGTTTGGCACCGGGGAGCTGTTTTTT
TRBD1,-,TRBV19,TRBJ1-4,CASSIIQGASNEKLFF,TGTGCCAGTAGTATAATACAGGGGGCTTCTAATGAAAAACTGTTTTTT
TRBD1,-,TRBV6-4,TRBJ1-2,CASSAGQGARGYTF,TGTGCCAGCAGTGCCGGACAGGGGGCCCGGGGCTACACCTTC
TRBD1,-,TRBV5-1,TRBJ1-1,CASSPRQGAVTEAFF,TGCGCCAGCAGCCCAAGACAGGGGGCGGTCACTGAAGCTTTCTTT
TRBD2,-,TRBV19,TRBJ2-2,CASGMATLDFAGANTGELFF,TGTGCCAGTGGTATGGCCACTCTTGACTTCGCGGGGGCGAACACCGGGGAGCTGTTTTTT
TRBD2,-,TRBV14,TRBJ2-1,CASSQPPGTSGVGRVDEQFF,TGTGCCAGCAGTCAGCCTCCCGGGACTAGCGGGGTTGGAAGGGTCGATGAGCAGTTCTTC
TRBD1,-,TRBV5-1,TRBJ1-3,CASSGPGTGVADGNTIYF,TGCGCCAGCAGCGGGCCCGGGACAGGGGTAGCAGATGGAAACACCATATATTTT
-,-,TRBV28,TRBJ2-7,CASSLTMSSYEQYF,TGTGCCAGCAGCCTAACTATGAGCTCCTACGAGCAGTACTTC
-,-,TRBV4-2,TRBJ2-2,CASSPELYTGELFF,TGTGCCAGTAGTCCCGAACTTTACACCGGGGAGCTGTTTTTT
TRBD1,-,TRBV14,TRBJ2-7,CASSQDQGQGREQYF,TGTGCCAGCAGCCAAGATCAGGGACAGGGGCGCGAGCAGTACTTC
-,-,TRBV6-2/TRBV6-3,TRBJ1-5,CASSRTVSNQPQHF,TGTGCCAGCAGCCGGACAGTTAGCAATCAGCCCCAGCATTTT
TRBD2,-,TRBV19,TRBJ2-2,CASSMGLAGNTGELFF,TGTGCCAGTAGTATGGGACTAGCGGGGAACACCGGGGAGCTGTTTTTT
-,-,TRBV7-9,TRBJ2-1,CASSLSFSANEQFF,TGTGCCAGCAGCTTATCCTTCAGCGCCAATGAGCAGTTCTTC
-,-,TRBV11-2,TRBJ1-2,CATGVVGNYGYTF,TGTGCCACAGGCGTCGTGGGTAACTATGGCTACACCTTC
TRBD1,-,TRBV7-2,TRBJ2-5,CASSLGQGAETQYF,TGTGCCAGCAGCTTAGGCCAGGGGGCAGAGACCCAGTACTTC
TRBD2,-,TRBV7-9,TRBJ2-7,CASSPWTSGSNGEQYF,TGTGCCAGCAGCCCCTGGACTAGCGGGAGTAACGGCGAGCAGTACTTC
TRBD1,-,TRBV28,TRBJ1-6,CASSYGQGALGSPLHF,TGTGCCAGCAGTTACGGGCAGGGGGCATTGGGGTCACCCCTCCACTTT
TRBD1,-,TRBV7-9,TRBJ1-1,CASSSKGQVMNTEAFF,TGTGCCAGCAGCTCGAAGGGACAGGTGATGAACACTGAAGCTTTCTTT
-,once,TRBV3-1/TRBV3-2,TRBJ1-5,CASSQVSGQPQHF,TGTGCCAGCAGCCAAGTGTCGGGGCAGCCCCAGCATTTT
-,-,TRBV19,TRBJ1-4,CASSVSGSSTNEKLFF,TGTGCCAGTAGTGTTAGCGGTAGCTCAACTAATGAAAAACTGTTTTTT
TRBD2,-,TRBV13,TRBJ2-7,CASGREGDSYEQYF,TGTGCCTCCGGGCGGGAGGGTGACTCATACGAGCAGTACTTC
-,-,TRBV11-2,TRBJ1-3,CASSLSGSGNTIYF,TGTGCCAGCAGCTTATCAGGCTCTGGAAACACCATATATTTT
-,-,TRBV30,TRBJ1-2,CAWSASGTNYGYTF,TGTGCCTGGAGTGCCTCAGGGACTAACTATGGCTACACCTTC
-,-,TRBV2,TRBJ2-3,CASSWLSRGTDTQYF,TGTGCCAGCAGTTGGTTGTCCAGGGGCACAGATACGCAGTATTTT
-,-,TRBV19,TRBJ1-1,CASSPQNRVGGAEAFF,TGTGCCAGTAGTCCTCAGAACAGGGTTGGGGGGGCTGAAGCTTTCTTT
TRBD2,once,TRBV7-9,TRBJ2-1,CASTPRTSASYNEQFF,TGTGCCAGCACCCCAAGGACTAGCGCCTCCTACAATGAGCAGTTCTTC
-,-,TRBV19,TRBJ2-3,CASSRVSSDTQYF,TGTGCCAGTAGTCGGGTCAGTTCAGATACGCAGTATTTT